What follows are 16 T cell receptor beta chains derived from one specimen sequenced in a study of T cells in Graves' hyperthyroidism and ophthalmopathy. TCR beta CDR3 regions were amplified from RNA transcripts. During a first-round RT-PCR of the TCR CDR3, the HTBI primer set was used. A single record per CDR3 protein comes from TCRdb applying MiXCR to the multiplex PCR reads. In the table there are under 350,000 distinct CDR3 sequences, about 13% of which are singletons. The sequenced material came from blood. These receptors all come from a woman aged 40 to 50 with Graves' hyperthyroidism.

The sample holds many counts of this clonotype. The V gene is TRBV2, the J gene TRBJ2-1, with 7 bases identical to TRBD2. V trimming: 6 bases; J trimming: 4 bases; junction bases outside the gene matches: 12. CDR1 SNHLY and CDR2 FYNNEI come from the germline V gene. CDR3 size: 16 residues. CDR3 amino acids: CASSPMLASGYNEQFF. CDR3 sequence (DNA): TGTGCCAGCAGCCCAATGTTGGCTAGCGGATACAATGAGCAGTTCTTC.

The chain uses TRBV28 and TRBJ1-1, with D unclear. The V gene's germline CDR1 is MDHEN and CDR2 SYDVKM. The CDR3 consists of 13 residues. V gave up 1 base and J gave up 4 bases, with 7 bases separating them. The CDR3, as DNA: TGTGCCAGCAGTTTATTTTCGGGCACTGAAGCTTTCTTT. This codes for CASSLFSGTEAFF.

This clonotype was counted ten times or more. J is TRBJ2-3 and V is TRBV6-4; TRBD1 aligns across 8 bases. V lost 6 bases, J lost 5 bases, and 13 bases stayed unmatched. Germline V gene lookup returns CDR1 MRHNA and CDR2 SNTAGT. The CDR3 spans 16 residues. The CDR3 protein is CASSKSGTGHVDTQYF. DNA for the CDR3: TGTGCCAGCAGCAAATCCGGGACAGGTCACGTAGATACGCAGTATTTT.

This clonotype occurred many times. DNA of the CDR3: TGTGCCAGCAGTGGGGGGCTGGGACGCTCGCCCTACGAGCAGTACTTC. Translated: CASSGGLGRSPYEQYF. The chain recombines TRBV2 with TRBJ2-7; D might be TRBD1 (6 bases). V lost 4 bases and J lost 2, with 18 bases in between. The CDR3 is 16 amino acids. Germline V gives CDR1 SNHLY, CDR2 FYNNEI.

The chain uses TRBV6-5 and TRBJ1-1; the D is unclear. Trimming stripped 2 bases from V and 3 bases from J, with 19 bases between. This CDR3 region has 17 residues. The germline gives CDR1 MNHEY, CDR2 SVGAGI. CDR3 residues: CASSYGREISVDTEAFF. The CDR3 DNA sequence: TGTGCCAGCAGTTACGGAAGGGAGATTTCGGTGGACACTGAAGCTTTCTTT.

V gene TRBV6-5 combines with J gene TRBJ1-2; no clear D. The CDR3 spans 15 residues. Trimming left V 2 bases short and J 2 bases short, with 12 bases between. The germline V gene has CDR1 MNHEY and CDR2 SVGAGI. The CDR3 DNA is TGTGCCAGCAGTTACGACATTGAGCCAAACTATGGCTACACCTTC. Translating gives CASSYDIEPNYGYTF.

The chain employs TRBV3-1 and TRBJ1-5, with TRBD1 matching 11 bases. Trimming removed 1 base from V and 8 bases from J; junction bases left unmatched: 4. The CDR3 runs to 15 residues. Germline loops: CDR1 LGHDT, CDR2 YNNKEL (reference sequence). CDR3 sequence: CASSQGTGGAKPQHF. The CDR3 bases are TGTGCCAGCAGCCAAGGGACAGGGGGCGCGAAGCCCCAGCATTTT. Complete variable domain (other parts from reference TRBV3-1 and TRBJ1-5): DTAVSQTPKYLVTQMGNDKSIKCEQNLGHDTMYWYKQDSKKFLKIMFSYNNKELIINETVPNRFSPKSPDKAHLNLHINSLELGDSAVYFCASSQGTGGAKPQHFGDGTRLSIL.

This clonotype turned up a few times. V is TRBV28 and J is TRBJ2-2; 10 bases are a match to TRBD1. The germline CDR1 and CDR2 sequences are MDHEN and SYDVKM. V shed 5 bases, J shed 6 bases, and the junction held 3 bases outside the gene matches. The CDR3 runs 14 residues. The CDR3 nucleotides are TGTGCCAGCAGTCTCGGACAGGGGGCCGGGGAGCTGTTTTTT. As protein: CASSLGQGAGELFF.

The CDR3 protein is CASRASGVPPLHF. As DNA, the CDR3 is TGTGCCAGCAGGGCGTCAGGCGTGCCACCCCTCCACTTT. The chain links TRBV6-1 to TRBJ1-6; D is ambiguous. Trimming stripped 6 bases from V and 11 bases from J, with 14 bases between. This CDR3 is built from 13 residues. The germline V gene encodes CDR1 MNHNS and CDR2 SASEGT.

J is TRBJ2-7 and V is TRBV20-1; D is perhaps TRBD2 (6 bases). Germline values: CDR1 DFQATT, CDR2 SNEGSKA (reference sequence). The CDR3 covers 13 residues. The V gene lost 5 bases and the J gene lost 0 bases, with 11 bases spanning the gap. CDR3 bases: TGCAGTGCTCCAGCGGGCTCCTCCTACGAGCAGTACTTC. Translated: CSAPAGSSYEQYF.

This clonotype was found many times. The CDR3 coding sequence is TGTGCCAGCAGCCCGAGGGCGGAGGGAAGTGAGCAGTTCTTC. Protein: CASSPRAEGSEQFF. The rearrangement joins TRBV5-5 to TRBJ2-1; tentatively, D is TRBD2 (6 bases). The CDR3 has 14 amino acids. CDR1 and CDR2 (germline): SGHKS, YYEKEE (reference sequence). Trimming removed 4 bases at V and 9 bases at J, with 17 bases between.

CDR3: CASSMTADGYTF. In DNA form, the CDR3 reads TGTGCCAGTAGTATGACTGCTGATGGCTACACCTTC. The chain combines TRBV19 with TRBJ1-2; D unclear. Germline assignment: CDR1 LNHDA and CDR2 SQIVND (reference sequence). This CDR3 contains 12 residues. Trimming pared 3 bases from V and 6 bases from J, leaving 8 bases between. The full variable domain, with the rest looked up from reference TRBV19 and TRBJ1-2, is DGGITQSPKYLFRKEGQNVTLSCEQNLNHDAMYWYRQDPGQGLRLIYYSQIVNDFQKGDIAEGYSVSREKKESFPLTVTSAQKNPTAFYLCASSMTADGYTFGSGTRLTVV.

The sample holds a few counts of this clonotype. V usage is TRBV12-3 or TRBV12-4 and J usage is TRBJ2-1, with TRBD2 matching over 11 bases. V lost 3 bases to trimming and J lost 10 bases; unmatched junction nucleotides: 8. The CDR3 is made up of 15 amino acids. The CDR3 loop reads CASSFELAGASEQFF. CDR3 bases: TGTGCCAGCAGTTTCGAACTAGCGGGAGCGTCAGAGCAGTTCTTC.

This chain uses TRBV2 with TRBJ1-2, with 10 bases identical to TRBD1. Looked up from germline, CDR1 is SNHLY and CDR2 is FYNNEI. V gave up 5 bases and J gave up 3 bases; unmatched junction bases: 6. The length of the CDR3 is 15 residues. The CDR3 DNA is TGTGCCAGCAGTTTATCCGGGACAGGGGACTATGGCTACACCTTC. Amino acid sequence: CASSLSGTGDYGYTF.

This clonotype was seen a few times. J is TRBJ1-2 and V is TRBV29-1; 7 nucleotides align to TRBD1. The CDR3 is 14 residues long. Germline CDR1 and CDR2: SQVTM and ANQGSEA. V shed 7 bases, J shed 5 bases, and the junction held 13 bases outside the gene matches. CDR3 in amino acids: CSARDSLRGYGYTF. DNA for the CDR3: TGCAGCGCGAGGGACAGCTTAAGGGGATATGGCTACACCTTC.

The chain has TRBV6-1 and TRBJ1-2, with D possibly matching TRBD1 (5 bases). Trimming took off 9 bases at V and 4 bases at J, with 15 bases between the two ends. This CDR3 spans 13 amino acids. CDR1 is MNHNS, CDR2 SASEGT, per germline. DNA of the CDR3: TGTGCCAGTCTTTACTCAGGGACCTATGGCTACACCTTC. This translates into CASLYSGTYGYTF.